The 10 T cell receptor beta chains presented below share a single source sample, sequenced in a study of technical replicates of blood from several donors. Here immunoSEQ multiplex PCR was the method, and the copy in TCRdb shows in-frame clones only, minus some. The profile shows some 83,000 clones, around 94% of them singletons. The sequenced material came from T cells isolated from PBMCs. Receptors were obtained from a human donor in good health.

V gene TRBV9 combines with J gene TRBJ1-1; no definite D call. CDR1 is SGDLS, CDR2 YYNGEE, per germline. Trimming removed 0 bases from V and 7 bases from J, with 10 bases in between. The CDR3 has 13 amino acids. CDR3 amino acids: CASSVEGSGEAFF. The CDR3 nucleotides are TGTGCCAGCAGCGTAGAAGGGAGTGGTGAAGCTTTCTTT.

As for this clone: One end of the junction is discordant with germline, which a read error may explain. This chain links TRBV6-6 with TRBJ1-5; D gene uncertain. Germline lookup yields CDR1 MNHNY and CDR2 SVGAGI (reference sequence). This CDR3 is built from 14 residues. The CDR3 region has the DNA TGTGCCAGCAGTTTCTCTAGTAGCAATCGGCCCCAGCATTTT. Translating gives CASSFSSSNRPQHF.

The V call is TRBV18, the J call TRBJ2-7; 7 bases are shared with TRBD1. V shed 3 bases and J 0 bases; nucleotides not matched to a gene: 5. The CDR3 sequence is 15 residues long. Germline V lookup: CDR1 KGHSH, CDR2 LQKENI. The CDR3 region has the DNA TGTGCCAGCTCACCCTCGACAGGGAACTCCTACGAGCAGTACTTC. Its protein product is CASSPSTGNSYEQYF.

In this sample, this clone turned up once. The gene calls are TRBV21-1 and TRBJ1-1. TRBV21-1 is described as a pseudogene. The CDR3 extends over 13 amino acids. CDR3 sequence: CASRTCQNTEAFF. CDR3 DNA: TGTGCCAGCAGAACTTGTCAGAACACTGAAGCTTTCTTT.

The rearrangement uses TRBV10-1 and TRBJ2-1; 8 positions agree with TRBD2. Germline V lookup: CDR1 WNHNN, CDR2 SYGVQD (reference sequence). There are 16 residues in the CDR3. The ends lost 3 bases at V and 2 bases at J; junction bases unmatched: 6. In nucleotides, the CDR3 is TGCGCCAGCAGTGAAGAAACTAGCGGAACCTACAATGAGCAGTTCTTC. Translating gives CASSEETSGTYNEQFF.

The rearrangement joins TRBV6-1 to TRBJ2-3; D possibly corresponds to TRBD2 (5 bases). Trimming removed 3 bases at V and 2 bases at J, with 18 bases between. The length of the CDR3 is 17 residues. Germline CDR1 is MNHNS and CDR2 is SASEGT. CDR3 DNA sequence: TGTGCCAGCAGTGATGTTGTGGCAGGAGACTACACAGATACGCAGTATTTT. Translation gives CASSDVVAGDYTDTQYF.

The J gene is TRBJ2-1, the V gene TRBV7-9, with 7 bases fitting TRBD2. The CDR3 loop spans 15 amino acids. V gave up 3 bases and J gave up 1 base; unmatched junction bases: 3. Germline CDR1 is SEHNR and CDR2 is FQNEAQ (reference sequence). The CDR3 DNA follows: TGTGCCAGCAGCTTCGGCGGGGGTTCCTACAATGAGCAGTTCTTC. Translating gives CASSFGGGSYNEQFF.

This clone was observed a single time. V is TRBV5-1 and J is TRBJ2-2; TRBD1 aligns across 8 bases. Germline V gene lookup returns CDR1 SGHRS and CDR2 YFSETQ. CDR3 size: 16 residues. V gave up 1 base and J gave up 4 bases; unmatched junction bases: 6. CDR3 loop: CASSLNAQGATGELFF. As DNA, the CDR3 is TGCGCCAGCAGCTTGAACGCCCAGGGGGCCACCGGGGAGCTGTTTTTT. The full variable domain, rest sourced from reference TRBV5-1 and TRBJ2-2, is KAGVTQTPRYLIKTRGQQVTLSCSPISGHRSVSWYQQTPGQGLQFLFEYFSETQRNKGNFPGRFSGRQFSNSRSEMNVSTLELGDSALYLCASSLNAQGATGELFFGEGSRLTVL.

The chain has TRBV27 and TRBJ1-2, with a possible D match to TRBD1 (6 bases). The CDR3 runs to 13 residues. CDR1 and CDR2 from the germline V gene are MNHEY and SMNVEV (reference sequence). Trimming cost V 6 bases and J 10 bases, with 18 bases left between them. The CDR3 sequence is CASSRDMLVPYTF. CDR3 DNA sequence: TGTGCCAGCAGCCGGGACATGCTGGTACCCTACACCTTC.

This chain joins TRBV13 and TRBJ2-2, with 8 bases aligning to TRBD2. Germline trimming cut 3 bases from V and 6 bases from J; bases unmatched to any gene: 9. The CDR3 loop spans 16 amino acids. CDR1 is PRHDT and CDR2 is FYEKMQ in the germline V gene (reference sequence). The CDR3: CASSFGGGRRPGELFF. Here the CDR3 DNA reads TGTGCCAGCAGCTTTGGGGGCGGGAGGAGACCCGGGGAGCTGTTTTTT.